These 19 T cell receptor beta chains were sequenced from one sample in a study of PD-L1 blockade in urothelial cancer. The data were produced by immunoSEQ multiplex PCR, yet TCRdb's version contains in-frame clones alone and is incomplete. Among tens of thousands of clones, around 82% were seen once, and the ten largest hold about 3.3%. Specimen: PBMCs, collected around atezolizumab (anti-PD-L1) treatment. Receptor source: a man aged 65 to 79 with urothelial cancer.

The chain joins TRBV5-4 to TRBJ2-5; perhaps TRBD2 as D (5 bases). Germline V gives CDR1 SGHNT, CDR2 YYREEE (reference sequence). Trimming removed 10 bases from V and 2 bases from J, with 15 bases in between. The CDR3 extends over 13 amino acids. CDR3 in DNA: TGTGCCGCACGGACTTACCTACAAGAGACCCAGTACTTC. Translated: CAARTYLQETQYF.

The CDR3 loop reads CASSFDRGGEQYF. CDR3 nucleotides: TGTGCCAGCAGCTTCGACAGGGGTGGCGAGCAGTACTTC. The V call is TRBV7-3, the J call TRBJ2-7; the match to TRBD1 covers 8 bases. Germline assignment: CDR1 SGHTA and CDR2 FQGTGA. The CDR3 consists of 13 residues. The trim removed 3 bases at V and 6 bases at J, leaving 4 bases unmatched.

This chain joins TRBV6-1 and TRBJ2-1, with D possibly TRBD2 on 5 matching bases. The CDR3 is 12 amino acids. The ends were cut back, 6 bases at V and 6 bases at J, with 9 bases in the middle. CDR1 is MNHNS, CDR2 SASEGT, per germline. The CDR3 loop is CASSWERNEQFF. CDR3 DNA sequence: TGTGCCAGCAGCTGGGAGCGCAATGAGCAGTTCTTC.

V and J are TRBV9 and TRBJ2-1, with 7 bases lining up with TRBD1. Germline values: CDR1 SGDLS, CDR2 YYNGEE. The length of the CDR3 is 16 residues. V shed 0 bases, J shed 5 bases, and the junction held 8 bases outside the gene matches. CDR3 sequence (DNA): TGTGCCAGCAGCGTAGGAGACAGGGTACCAGACAATGAGCAGTTCTTC. Translating it yields CASSVGDRVPDNEQFF.

The V gene is TRBV5-1, the J gene TRBJ1-1; tentative D call: TRBD1 (5 bases). V was pared by 1 base and J by 7 bases, with 14 bases between. CDR3 length: 14 residues. Germline V gene data show CDR1 as SGHRS and CDR2 as YFSETQ. The CDR3 loop is CASSLSPGVGEAFF. For the CDR3, the DNA is TGCGCCAGCAGCTTGTCCCCGGGGGTGGGTGAAGCTTTCTTT.

This chain connects TRBV30 to TRBJ2-1; D call uncertain. There are 12 residues in the CDR3. Trimming left V 4 bases short and J 0 bases short, with 4 bases between. Looked up from germline, CDR1 is GTSNPN and CDR2 is SVGIG (reference sequence). The CDR3 DNA sequence: TGTGCCTGGACTTCCTCCTACAATGAGCAGTTCTTC. It yields the protein CAWTSSYNEQFF.

The chain is built from TRBV6-6 and TRBJ1-1; TRBD1 agrees at 9 bases. J gave up 3 bases and V 4 bases, and 6 bases lay outside the gene matches. The CDR3 totals 15 residues. CDR1 and CDR2 (germline): MNHNY, SVGAGI (reference sequence). CDR3 nucleotides: TGTGCCAGCAGTTGGCCGGGACAGGGATACACTGAAGCTTTCTTT. Amino acid sequence: CASSWPGQGYTEAFF.

The chain joins TRBV5-5 to TRBJ1-1; weak D call: TRBD1 (6 bases). The CDR3 is made up of 15 amino acids. V dropped 4 bases and J dropped 5 bases, with 18 bases sitting between them. CDR1 SGHKS and CDR2 YYEKEE come from the germline V gene (reference sequence). CDR3: CASSIQGIGRTEAFF. CDR3 nucleotides: TGTGCCAGCAGCATACAGGGTATCGGGAGGACTGAAGCTTTCTTT.

V usage is TRBV6-5 and J usage is TRBJ2-2; no firm D call. The V gene lost 6 bases and the J gene lost 8 bases, with 10 bases spanning the gap. This CDR3 region has 12 residues. The germline V gene has CDR1 MNHEY and CDR2 SVGAGI. The CDR3 is CASSPVVGELFF. DNA for the CDR3: TGTGCCAGCAGCCCGGTGGTTGGGGAGCTGTTTTTT.

This chain uses TRBV11-3 with TRBJ1-1; 10 bases are a match to TRBD1. The germline V gene has CDR1 SGHNT and CDR2 YENEEA. The CDR3 length is 14 residues. V lost 5 bases, J lost 6 bases, and 6 bases stayed unmatched. The CDR3 here is CASSIGTGVAEAFF. The DNA for the CDR3 is TGTGCCAGCAGCATTGGGACAGGGGTAGCTGAAGCTTTCTTT.

The chain combines TRBV5-4 with TRBJ2-5; 8 bases align to TRBD2. Losses at the gene ends were 1 base for V and 1 base for J; bases not matched to a gene: 12. Germline-derived CDR1 and CDR2 are SGHNT and YYREEE (reference sequence). This CDR3 comprises 18 residues. CDR3 DNA: TGTGCCAGCAGCTTGCCCGGGAAACTAGCGGTGATCCAAGAGACCCAGTACTTC. This encodes CASSLPGKLAVIQETQYF.

V and J are TRBV5-1 and TRBJ2-3, with 8 bases matching TRBD2. Germline V CDR1 and CDR2: SGHRS, YFSETQ. Trimming removed 0 bases from V and 6 bases from J; junction bases left unmatched: 6. The CDR3 has 15 amino acids. The chain's CDR3 is CASSLDGLAWDTQYF. CDR3 DNA: TGCGCCAGCAGCTTGGATGGACTAGCCTGGGATACGCAGTATTTT.

The chain has TRBV5-5 and TRBJ1-2; possibly TRBD1 for D (5 bases). The CDR3 runs 14 residues. With 0 bases removed from V and 8 bases from J, the gap between germline ends came to 14 bases. CDR1 and CDR2 from the germline V gene are SGHKS and YYEKEE (reference sequence). CDR3 region: CASSLGQGLGGYTF. DNA for the CDR3: TGTGCCAGCAGCTTGGGTCAGGGTTTGGGGGGCTACACCTTC.

The rearrangement links TRBV28 to TRBJ1-2; 9 bases are shared with TRBD1. Germline assignment: CDR1 MDHEN and CDR2 SYDVKM. The V gene end was trimmed by 4 bases and the J gene end by 4 bases; junction bases not matched to a gene: 28. This CDR3 is 22 amino acids long. CDR3 in DNA: TGTGCCAGCAGTTCGGTAGTAGTTCCGGGACAGGGTTTGAGTGGGCCGGGCTATGGCTACACCTTC. Protein product: CASSSVVVPGQGLSGPGYGYTF.

The chain is built from TRBV7-8 and TRBJ2-5; possibly TRBD2 for D (5 bases). Trimming pared 5 bases from V and 0 bases from J, leaving 7 bases between. This CDR3 is 13 amino acids long. The V gene's germline CDR1 is SGHVS and CDR2 FQNEAQ. As DNA, the CDR3 is TGTGCCAGCAGCCCCGGGAACCAAGAGACCCAGTACTTC. Its protein is CASSPGNQETQYF.

This clone occurred once. The chain carries TRBV29-1 and TRBJ1-3; the match to TRBD1 covers 10 bases. The CDR3 contains 15 residues. Germline assignment: CDR1 SQVTM and CDR2 ANQGSEA. V dropped 0 bases and J dropped 2; count of bases not matched to a gene: 1. The CDR3 loop is CSVEEGTGAGNTIYF. DNA for the CDR3: TGCAGCGTTGAAGAAGGGACAGGGGCTGGAAACACCATATATTTT.

The chain couples TRBV4-1 to TRBJ1-1; tentatively, D is TRBD1 (6 bases). The CDR3 covers 17 residues. The germline CDR1 and CDR2 sequences are MGHRA and YSYEKL. V dropped 3 bases and J dropped 1 base, with 18 bases sitting between them. In DNA, the CDR3 is TGCGCCAGCAGCCACGCCGCGCAGGGGCGGCAGAACACTGAAGCTTTCTTT. This sequence encodes CASSHAAQGRQNTEAFF.

V gene TRBV29-1 combines with J gene TRBJ2-3; 9 bases are shared with TRBD2. The CDR3 is 16 amino acids. Germline V CDR1 and CDR2: SQVTM, ANQGSEA. J lost 5 bases, V lost 7 bases, and 16 bases had no gene match. CDR3 region: CSADSSGIGERDTQYF. The CDR3 DNA follows: TGCAGCGCAGATTCTAGCGGGATAGGCGAGAGAGATACGCAGTATTTT.

The V and J genes are TRBV15 and TRBJ2-1; TRBD2 aligns across 9 bases. With 4 bases clipped from V and 1 base from J, the junction kept 2 bases outside the gene matches. This CDR3 has 15 amino acids. Looked up from germline, CDR1 is LNHNV and CDR2 is YYDKDF (reference sequence). CDR3 amino acids: CATSTSGTSYNEQFF. The CDR3 DNA is TGTGCCACCAGCACTAGCGGGACTTCCTACAATGAGCAGTTCTTC.